A selection of T cell receptor beta chains follows, all from one sample in a study of Graves' ophthalmopathy and Graves' hyperthyroidism. Each CDR3 protein is one row after TCRdb ran MiXCR on the multiplex PCR reads. In the table there are hundreds of thousands of distinct CDR3 sequences, 20% to 25% of which are singletons. Sequencing was carried out using peripheral blood. The receptors were sampled from a young woman with stable Graves' hyperthyroidism. Some clones in this sample may be carry-over from other donors' samples. The conserved cysteine and the conserved F or W are not part of the CDR3 here.

V,length,J,CDR3
TRBV2,12,TRBJ1-3,ASSEGRARGTIY
TRBV4-2,13,TRBJ2-7,ASSQGAGGPYEQY
TRBV7-2,11,TRBJ1-2,ASRMEGGNGYT
TRBV5-1,12,TRBJ2-7,ASSFPGLTEGQY
TRBV29-1,9,TRBJ1-1,SVQANTEAF
TRBV6-1,13,TRBJ1-1,ASKEDRGANTEAF
TRBV9,13,TRBJ2-7,ASSPMTGHEYEQY
TRBV20-1,13,TRBJ2-7,SASKSGSSNYEQY
TRBV11-2,12,TRBJ1-1,ASSPGQTRTEAF
TRBV6-1,12,TRBJ1-3,ASNGQGEANTIY
TRBV15,13,TRBJ2-4,ATSTDREGGNIQY
TRBV3-1,12,TRBJ1-1,ASSQVTGGNEAF
TRBV6-4,14,TRBJ1-1,ASSDQSRLMNTEAF
TRBV29-1,13,TRBJ2-7,SVENGLAGVKEQY
TRBV20-1,12,TRBJ2-5,SARTGLTQETQY
TRBV12-3/TRBV12-4,14,TRBJ1-6,ASSIYRGDLNSPLH
TRBV4-1,14,TRBJ1-1,ASSRPMKERRTEAF
TRBV6-2/TRBV6-3,17,TRBJ2-7,ASSYSGTGGSGRTYEQY
TRBV14,13,TRBJ2-7,ASSQGPWQGYEQY
TRBV15,12,TRBJ1-6,ATSRRDRVSPLH